These 20 T cell receptor beta chains were sequenced from one sample in a study of technical replicates of blood from a few donors. Assay: immunoSEQ multiplex PCR; the TCRdb copy retains only in-frame clones and omits some. The table has around 100,000 clones, around 96% seen once. The sequenced sample was T cells isolated from PBMCs. The source of these receptors is a human donor in good health.

The chain links TRBV7-8 to TRBJ2-3, with D uncertain. Germline V lookup: CDR1 SGHVS, CDR2 FQNEAQ. The CDR3 is 18 residues long. The germline V and J ends were trimmed by 1 base and 6 bases, with 23 bases remaining between them. CDR3 loop: CASSLDPLTATRNDTQYF. The CDR3 DNA is TGTGCCAGCAGCTTAGACCCCCTGACTGCTACCAGAAACGATACGCAGTATTTT.

This chain joins TRBV19 and TRBJ1-1; D may be TRBD1 (6 bases). V was clipped by 5 bases and J by 0 bases, with 16 bases between them. The germline V gene has CDR1 LNHDA and CDR2 SQIVND (reference sequence). The CDR3 contains 16 residues. Written as DNA, the CDR3 is TGTGCCAGTAGTCCCCGGACAGATATTATGAACACTGAAGCTTTCTTT. This sequence encodes CASSPRTDIMNTEAFF. The entire variable domain, with the rest obtained from reference TRBV19 and TRBJ1-1, is as follows: DGGITQSPKYLFRKEGQNVTLSCEQNLNHDAMYWYRQDPGQGLRLIYYSQIVNDFQKGDIAEGYSVSREKKESFPLTVTSAQKNPTAFYLCASSPRTDIMNTEAFFGQGTRLTVV.

This clone was seen a single time. The CDR3 DNA sequence: TGTGCCAGCAGCGTAGTCGGGCGGGACGCAGATACGCAGTATTTT. This sequence encodes CASSVVGRDADTQYF. This chain connects TRBV9 to TRBJ2-3; weak D call: TRBD2 (6 bases). This CDR3 contains 15 residues. Trimming removed 0 bases from V and 4 bases from J, with 12 bases in between. CDR1 is SGDLS and CDR2 is YYNGEE in the germline V gene.

This chain joins TRBV9 and TRBJ2-2, with TRBD2 identical over 10 bases. The CDR3 runs to 15 residues. Germline CDR1 and CDR2: SGDLS and YYNGEE. V shed 4 bases and J 1 base; nucleotides not matched to a gene: 1. The CDR3 region has the DNA TGTGCCAGCAGCCCTAGCGGGAGGAACACCGGGGAGCTGTTTTTT. Its protein product is CASSPSGRNTGELFF. Looking up the rest from reference TRBV9 and TRBJ2-2 gives the full variable domain: DSGVTQTPKHLITATGQRVTLRCSPRSGDLSVYWYQQSLDQGLQFLIQYYNGEERAKGNILERFSAQQFPDLHSELNLSSLELGDSALYFCASSPSGRNTGELFFGEGSRLTVL.

The chain couples TRBV7-8 to TRBJ1-2; D call uncertain. V gave up 5 bases and J gave up 3 bases, with 16 bases separating them. Germline V gene data show CDR1 as SGHVS and CDR2 as FQNEAQ. The CDR3 covers 15 residues. This chain's CDR3 is CASSPTYSGDYGYTF. CDR3 in DNA: TGTGCCAGCAGCCCCACCTATTCGGGTGACTATGGCTACACCTTC.

The V and J genes are TRBV6-1 and TRBJ1-5; TRBD1 is a possible D gene (5 bases). This CDR3 contains 15 residues. With 7 bases removed from V and 5 bases from J, the gap between germline ends came to 18 bases. Germline-derived CDR1 and CDR2 are MNHNS and SASEGT. CDR3 amino acids: CASTEGIRDYQPQHF. Written as DNA, the CDR3 is TGTGCCAGCACAGAGGGGATCAGGGACTATCAGCCCCAGCATTTT.

This sequence joins TRBV2 and TRBJ1-6; D is possibly TRBD1 (6 bases). Germline V gene lookup returns CDR1 SNHLY and CDR2 FYNNEI. Trimming pared 9 bases from V and 9 bases from J, leaving 9 bases between. The CDR3 contains 11 residues. In DNA form, the CDR3 reads TGTGCCAGTAAAGGGGGTTCACCCCTCCACTTT. Translating it yields CASKGGSPLHF. Together with reference TRBV2 and TRBJ1-6, the CDR3 gives the full variable domain: EPEVTQTPSHQVTQMGQEVILRCVPISNHLYFYWYRQILGQKVEFLVSFYNNEISEKSEIFDDQFSVERPDGSNFTLKIRSTKLEDSAMYFCASKGGSPLHFGNGTRLTVT.

The chain is built from TRBV19 and TRBJ1-1; 8 bases fit TRBD1. The V gene end was trimmed by 7 bases and the J gene end by 5 bases; junction bases not matched to a gene: 6. Germline-derived CDR1 and CDR2 are LNHDA and SQIVND (reference sequence). This CDR3 is built from 13 residues. DNA of the CDR3: TGTGCCAGTAATGGACAGGGAGGAACTGAAGCTTTCTTT. Residues: CASNGQGGTEAFF.

The genes are TRBV13 and TRBJ2-2; weak D call: TRBD1 (6 bases). Trimming stripped 3 bases from V and 5 bases from J, with 13 bases between. This CDR3 is 15 amino acids long. The germline V gene has CDR1 PRHDT and CDR2 FYEKMQ (reference sequence). The DNA for the CDR3 is TGTGCCAGCAGCTTTTACGCAGGGGAGACCGGGGAGCTGTTTTTT. It is translated as CASSFYAGETGELFF.

The gene calls are TRBV27 and TRBJ2-7, with 10 nucleotides matching TRBD1. This CDR3 has 16 amino acids. Germline V gene data show CDR1 as MNHEY and CDR2 as SMNVEV (reference sequence). V lost 2 bases and J lost 4; bases outside the gene matches: 8. This CDR3 is CASSLRRQGQGYEQYF. In DNA, the CDR3 is TGTGCCAGCAGTTTAAGGAGACAGGGACAGGGGTACGAGCAGTACTTC.

The genes are TRBV14 and TRBJ2-7, with 7 bases aligning to TRBD2. V lost 8 bases and J lost 5; bases outside the gene matches: 6. There are 12 residues in the CDR3. The V gene's germline CDR1 is SGHDN and CDR2 FVKESK. CDR3 sequence: CASCRGSNEQYF. The DNA of the CDR3 is TGTGCCAGCTGCCGCGGGAGTAACGAGCAGTACTTC.

The chain is built from TRBV6-4 and TRBJ1-2; 8 positions match TRBD1. Germline CDR1 MRHNA, CDR2 SNTAGT. The CDR3 has 15 residues. The V segment lost 2 bases and the J segment 4 bases; nucleotides outside the gene matches: 6. This chain's CDR3 is CASSDGQGALYGYTF. The CDR3 DNA follows: TGTGCCAGCAGTGACGGGCAGGGGGCCCTCTATGGCTACACCTTC.

The chain has TRBV6-6 and TRBJ1-1; TRBD1 matches 8 bases. Germline CDR1 MNHNY, CDR2 SVGAGI (reference sequence). The CDR3 consists of 13 residues. The V and J ends lost 6 bases and 2 bases, in that order; junction bases with no gene match: 2. The CDR3 bases are TGTGCCAGCAGAGACAGGGGAAACACTGAAGCTTTCTTT. It yields the protein CASRDRGNTEAFF.

This clone showed up just a few times. The chain combines TRBV19 with TRBJ2-5; TRBD2 is a possible D gene (7 bases). Trimming took off 1 base at V and 2 bases at J, with 14 bases between the two ends. From germline, CDR1 is LNHDA and CDR2 SQIVND (reference sequence). This CDR3 has 16 residues. The CDR3 DNA sequence: TGTGCCAGTAGTATAGGGCAGGGGACTACTCAAGAGACCCAGTACTTC. Translating it yields CASSIGQGTTQETQYF. Together with reference TRBV19 and TRBJ2-5, the CDR3 gives the full variable domain: DGGITQSPKYLFRKEGQNVTLSCEQNLNHDAMYWYRQDPGQGLRLIYYSQIVNDFQKGDIAEGYSVSREKKESFPLTVTSAQKNPTAFYLCASSIGQGTTQETQYFGPGTRLLVL.

The chain is built from TRBV19 and TRBJ2-3, with 10 bases lining up with TRBD2. V trimming: 5 bases; J trimming: 2 bases; junction bases outside the gene matches: 10. CDR3 length: 17 amino acids. Germline values: CDR1 LNHDA, CDR2 SQIVND (reference sequence). The CDR3 DNA sequence: TGTGCCAGTAGTCCAGTTCTAGCGGGAGTTATCACAGATACGCAGTATTTT. It specifies CASSPVLAGVITDTQYF.

The chain links TRBV9 to TRBJ2-1; D perhaps matches TRBD2 (5 bases). Trimming took off 3 bases at V and 4 bases at J, with 11 bases between the two ends. This CDR3 is 14 amino acids long. Germline-derived CDR1 and CDR2 are SGDLS and YYNGEE. CDR3 amino acids: CASSAEDFYNEQFF. The CDR3 DNA reads TGTGCCAGCAGCGCAGAGGACTTTTACAATGAGCAGTTCTTC. Variable domain in full (rest from reference TRBV9 and TRBJ2-1): DSGVTQTPKHLITATGQRVTLRCSPRSGDLSVYWYQQSLDQGLQFLIQYYNGEERAKGNILERFSAQQFPDLHSELNLSSLELGDSALYFCASSAEDFYNEQFFGPGTRLTVL.

The chain recombines TRBV30 with TRBJ2-7; D may be TRBD2 (5 bases). The length of the CDR3 is 15 residues. Deletions cut 3 bases from V and 5 bases from J, with 20 bases between. Germline CDR1 is GTSNPN and CDR2 is SVGIG (reference sequence). CDR3 sequence: CAWSPRATRRNEQYF. The CDR3 bases are TGTGCCTGGAGCCCCCGGGCCACTAGAAGAAACGAGCAGTACTTC. The whole variable domain, filled in from reference TRBV30 and TRBJ2-7, reads SQTIHQWPATLVQPVGSPLSLECTVEGTSNPNLYWYRQAAGRGLQLLFYSVGIGQISSEVPQNLSASRPQDRQFILSSKKLLLSDSGFYLCAWSPRATRRNEQYFGPGTRLTVT.

The rearrangement joins TRBV21-1 to TRBJ2-1; whether TRBD1, the table's D call, matches the DNA was not checked. TRBV21-1 is designated a pseudogene. CDR3 length equals 15 residues. The CDR3 reads CASRTPGQGLDEQFF. The CDR3 DNA reads as TGTGCCAGCAGAACCCCGGGACAGGGTTTAGATGAGCAGTTCTTC.

The chain employs TRBV19 and TRBJ2-1, with TRBD2 as a possible D gene (6 bases). CDR1 and CDR2 from the germline V gene are LNHDA and SQIVND (reference sequence). CDR3 length: 16 residues. Trimming removed 5 bases from V and 4 bases from J, with 18 bases in between. As DNA, the CDR3 is TGTGCCAGTAGTGAGGATCGGGAGTACCTATACAATGAGCAGTTCTTC. This gives the protein CASSEDREYLYNEQFF.

The CDR3 region has the DNA TGTGCCAGCAGCGAAGGGACAGGGCCTTCGAATGTC. It yields the protein CASSEGTGPSNV. The genes are TRBV7-9 and TRBJ2-7, with TRBD1 matching 9 bases. This CDR3 has 12 amino acids. Germline CDR1 and CDR2: SEHNR and FQNEAQ (reference sequence).